This section outlines one TCR beta chain sequence together with its context. Its antigen target is currently unknown. Qualities for individual bases were not recorded, and no much larger clone is one base off. The library was prepared using the immunoSEQ multiplex PCR assay. A mixture of 60 forward primers for TCR Vbeta segments and 13 reverse primers for TCR Jbeta segments was used in the multiplex PCR. A multiplex PCR assay on genomic DNA amplified the CDR3 region of rearranged TCR beta genes. The Illumina HiSeq System was used to sequence the amplified TCR beta libraries as 87-base-pair reads. In the authors' own workflow: A later analysis counted about 80 million unique TCR beta chains across the approximately 700 repertoires, and 10 million to 12 million of these chains were shared by at least two donors. A nearest-neighbor algorithm error-corrected the raw reads and collapsed the reads into unique sequences, merging closely related sequences to remove PCR and sequencing errors. Alignment of CDR3 sequences to IMGT reference sequences was used to assign V, D and J gene segments. For a sequence to be retained, a match of at least six nucleotides was required to both a V gene segment and a J gene segment. A rearrangement counted as productive if the CDR3 had no stop codons and remained in frame with V and J, and every other rearrangement counted as non-productive. CDR3 was defined according to IMGT convention as the region running from the second conserved V-encoded cysteine to the conserved J-encoded phenylalanine. In an earlier analysis of 550 to 650 of the donors, sequences lacking an unambiguous match to a single V gene segment were excluded. An earlier analysis of several hundred of the donors called V segments functional above 56.7% productive rearrangements and segregating when the between-donor standard deviation exceeded 5%. To diagnose cytomegalovirus status from the catalog of TCR beta chain sequences, a statistical classification framework was built. In a later analysis, V and J genes were assigned by comparing TCR nucleotide sequences against IMGT/GENE-DB human TR gene sequences. The TCRdist pipeline was used in a later analysis to assign CDR3 sequences and most-parsimonious VDJ recombination scenarios. In a later analysis, each TCR beta chain was defined by its CDR3 amino acid sequence together with its V-gene family, and reads without a unique V-gene family were excluded. As a way to deal with suspected cross-contamination and a sequencing artifact, a later analysis dropped roughly 620 nucleotide sequences that were highly shared and had low generation probability. For each public chain, a later analysis derived a clonal expansion index from normalized ranks of inferred template counts within each repertoire. In a later analysis, generation probabilities were computed using a VDJ recombination model fitted to out-of-frame rearrangements, and the results were checked against IGoR. In a later analysis, hypergeometric tests were used to score TCR-TCR, TCR-HLA and TCR-CMV co-occurrence, with a repertoire-size bias correction applied to TCR pairs. A later analysis estimated false discovery rates by permuting HLA or CMV assignments 20 times. A later analysis grouped co-occurring TCRs with DBSCAN, adding TCRdist sequence similarity when clustering within HLA-allele-positive subsets. Co-occurrence clustering excluded repertoires with fewer than 30,000 or more than 120,000 public chains, plus five with anomalous nucleotide sharing. The table was pulled from immuneACCESS by TCRdb, which kept in-frame rearrangements only. Such tables lose some clones; where checked, under half of the loss comes from unresolved V genes, and the rest has no known cause. V and J calls and clone size are those listed in that table; D and trimming were worked out from the DNA. The sample table holds 180,000 or so clones, of which more than 70% were seen once. The ten largest clonotypes hold 7.7% of the sample.

The cohort comprised 710 or so healthy bone marrow donors. At the time of sampling, all cohort members were nominally healthy, though unrecorded immune exposures were likely present. The donor tested CMV seropositive, placing the donor among the 290 or so seropositive members of the cohort. A peripheral blood sample was collected from each donor, and TCR beta sequencing was performed on peripheral blood mononuclear cells. The Qiagen DNeasy Blood Extraction Kit was used to extract genomic DNA from the blood cell samples. The sample is drawn from a study of cytomegalovirus exposure and HLA in healthy donors (TCRdb year 2017). Context from the whole study: An earlier analysis of some 500 of the donors reported about 290 Gb of sequence data and roughly 100 million unique TCR beta sequences from 150 million to 200 million T cells. Class I and class II HLA loci were covered by the typing at four-digit resolution. Roughly 300 gigabases of sequencing data and around 88 million unique TCR sequences made up an early release that covered nearly 650 HLA-typed donors. In a later genetic analysis, genome-wide SNP genotypes for about three fifths of the roughly 670 donors were used, and that subset was treated as a discovery cohort. To study patterns of TCR occurrence, a later analysis re-analyzed previously published TCR beta repertoires from around 660 donors and added high-resolution HLA genotyping. An earlier analysis of several hundred of the donors used high-throughput TCR beta sequencing to judge whether each TCR beta V gene segment behaved as functional or pseudogenic. Among some 410 genotyped donors of the cohort, an average of around 240,000 unique TCR beta nucleotide sequences were sequenced per donor, roughly a sixth of them non-productive. Five DR-DQ haplotypes were treated as single units for association and clustering because of strong linkage in the cohort. The genetic ancestry cluster associated with self-reported Caucasian donors included 70% to 85% of the 398 genotyped donors. The T cell repertoires of around 670 subjects were profiled by immunosequencing and related to cytomegalovirus serostatus. Alongside the repertoire data, information on donor age, sex, ethnicity and CMV serostatus was compiled. In the later analysis, no new phenotypic data were used to find candidate immune exposures; instead, reliance was placed on TCR beta sequences and their occurrence across donors. Every discovery cohort repertoire had been produced on one sequencing platform. Besides the first cohort of around 700 subjects, a separate validation cohort made up of 120 different subjects was used. To predict cytomegalovirus infection status, the study brought together high-throughput TCR immunosequencing, statistical association of individual TCRs with disease status, and machine learning. The study aimed to test whether cataloging public T cell receptors could reveal signatures of past pathogen exposure. Typing coverage differed by locus: A, B, C, DRB1 and DQB1 were typed in roughly 620-630 donors, DQA1 in approximately 520, DPA1 in 600 to 610, and DPB1 in 450 to 490. Study-wide conclusions, independent of this receptor: The earlier analysis of nearly 600 of the donors excluded over 15 rarely observed V segments, including chromosome 9 orphons, because counts were too low. The authors suggested that the approach could potentially be extended to other disease states and immunological phenotypes. Assigning TCR associations to individual alleles was difficult when HLA alleles, especially DR and DQ, strongly co-occurred. Most TCR sequences were observed very rarely across donors, whereas some public TCRs were present in many individuals. Because the 87-base-pair reads could not distinguish some IMGT-functional V segments, including TRBV6-2 and TRBV6-3, those segments were excluded. The study gave a list of 150 to 200 TCR beta chains associated with cytomegalovirus. Cytomegalovirus status was reported to be diagnosed by the classifier with high specificity and sensitivity in both the original and validation cohorts. Because HLA typing was missing for some donors at each locus, association tests included only the typed subset. Specific HLA alleles were associated with about 17,000 TCR beta sequences at a false discovery rate of 0.05 in a later analysis. The presence/absence analyses assumed that sequencing depth was roughly uniform across donors, and that assumption may not be true. In a later analysis, HLA-associated TCR beta chains were found to be more clonally expanded and to have lower generation probabilities than equally common non-associated chains. V-gene and J-gene trimming of TCR beta chains was associated with a missense DCLRE1C variant in a later genetic analysis, and the association was replicated in an independent cohort. A further reported finding was that TCR beta sequences accurately predicted the HLA-A and HLA-B alleles for most subjects in the first cohort. For the cohort, immune exposure information was limited to CMV serostatus. Three of the identified cytomegalovirus-associated TCR beta chains were confirmed in vitro to be specific for cytomegalovirus antigens. This cohort had only TCR beta chains sequenced, and the lack of alpha or paired-chain data limited which features could be detected. In an earlier analysis of 587 of the donors, most TCR beta V segments were observed in productive rearrangements about 87% or about 30% of the time, broadly matching IMGT annotations. A cluster of highly shared sequence variants was judged likely to be a technical artifact of the sequencing pipeline. In a later analysis, TCR association rates were found to vary across HLA loci, with the most associated TCRs seen for DRB1 alleles and the fewest for HLA-C alleles. Linkage disequilibrium might explain the correlated functional status among segregating V segments, but an unknown experimental factor could not be ruled out. According to a later analysis, most CMV-associated TCR beta chains appeared to be HLA-restricted, and the HLA associations seemed to be driven largely by CMV exposure. According to a later analysis, parvovirus B19, influenza, CMV and Epstein-Barr virus appeared linked to several top co-occurrence clusters. Compared with the roughly 710-donor mean, donors in an Asian-associated ancestry cluster had fewer N-insertions in productive TCRs, according to a later genetic analysis.

The CDR3 contains 17 residues, cysteine and phenylalanine counted. This entry keeps only the CDR3 DNA: 51 bases, framed from base 1. The CDR1 and CDR2 encoded by the germline V gene (reference sequence) are MNHEY and SMNVEV. The material sequenced was PBMCs. The chain links TRBV27 with TRBJ2-5; TRBD2 might be the D gene, on 5 matching bases. The J call may be incorrect, as the DNA end agrees better with TRBJ2-7. The TCR was taken from a middle-aged woman in good health and CMV-seropositive. The DNA sequence is given as TGTGCCAGCATGAGGGATTGGGGAGTGACGGGCTCCTACGAGCAGTACTTC. Its product reads: CASMRDWGVTGSYEQYF.